This T cell receptor (beta chain) was sequenced in a study of shared clonotypes between healthy human individuals. Germline V gene lookup returns CDR1 SGHNT and CDR2 YYREEE (reference sequence). Trimming took off 2 bases at V and 0 bases at J, with 6 bases between the two ends. This CDR3 has 15 residues. Assay used: immunoSEQ multiplex PCR; TCRdb lists only in-frame clones, some missing. The sample records 900,000 to 1,200,000 clones, more than 75% being singletons. A CD45RA+ naive subset and a CD45RA-negative memory subset were split from CD4+ cells. The TCR was taken from a man between 18 and 35 years old in good health. Some clones in this sample may be carry-over from other donors' samples. Sequencing was done on a sample of memory CD4+ T cells from PBMCs. Specified subset: CD45RA-negative fraction. The V gene is TRBV5-4, the J gene TRBJ2-6; no firm D call. CDR3 amino acids: CASSFVSSGANVLTF. The CDR3 DNA sequence: TGTGCCAGCAGCTTCGTCTCCTCTGGGGCCAACGTCCTGACTTTC.